A single sample gave rise to the 23 T cell receptor beta chains below, sequenced in a study of OX40 agonist ivuxolimab in advanced cancers. This table comes from immunoSEQ multiplex PCR, and its TCRdb copy is limited to in-frame clones, with some not included. This sample has 90,000 to 100,000 clones, with roughly nine tenths found just once. Here the sequenced sample was CD4+ or CD8+ T cells sorted from blood, taken in a trial of the OX40 agonist ivuxolimab. These receptors came from an adult with an advanced solid tumor such as melanoma, head and neck, liver or kidney cancer.

The chain links TRBV4-2 to TRBJ2-7; 7 bases agree with TRBD1. Germline V lookup: CDR1 LGHNA, CDR2 YNFKEQ. The CDR3 runs 15 residues. The junction had 7 bases not matched to a gene; V was cut back by 1 base and J by 4 bases. In DNA form, the CDR3 reads TGTGCCAGCAGCCAAGTAGGGACAGCCGAATACGAGCAGTACTTC. Its translation: CASSQVGTAEYEQYF.

This chain joins TRBV5-4 and TRBJ1-2; D ambiguous. The V end lost 1 base, the J end lost 6 bases, and 7 bases lay between the germline ends. This CDR3 region has 12 residues. Germline loops: CDR1 SGHNT, CDR2 YYREEE (reference sequence). Written as DNA, the CDR3 is TGTGCCAGCAGCTTGACGGAGGATGGCTACACCTTC. Translation: CASSLTEDGYTF.

This clone appeared once. This chain uses TRBV19 with TRBJ1-2, with TRBD1 matching 9 bases. V lost 4 bases to trimming and J lost 8 bases; unmatched junction nucleotides: 11. Germline CDR1 is LNHDA and CDR2 is SQIVND (reference sequence). The CDR3 runs 15 residues. The CDR3: CASSTFSGTGLGYTF. CDR3 DNA sequence: TGTGCCAGTAGTACCTTCTCCGGGACAGGGTTGGGCTACACCTTC.

The gene calls are TRBV9 and TRBJ2-7; D may be TRBD1 (6 bases). The V end was cut by 0 bases, the J end by 5 bases, with 18 bases between. Germline values: CDR1 SGDLS, CDR2 YYNGEE. This CDR3 is built from 16 residues. As DNA, the CDR3 is TGTGCCAGCAGCGTAGCCATGCGATCGAACAGGGACGAGCAGTACTTC. It specifies CASSVAMRSNRDEQYF.

The chain is built from TRBV5-6 and TRBJ2-3; possibly TRBD1 for D (6 bases). V was trimmed by 4 bases and J by 2 bases, leaving 11 bases between them. The CDR3 covers 14 residues. The germline gives CDR1 SGHDT, CDR2 YYEEEE. The CDR3 reads CASSRGILTDTQYF. As DNA, the CDR3 is TGTGCCAGCAGCAGGGGGATCCTCACAGATACGCAGTATTTT.

The genes are TRBV7-2 and TRBJ2-5, with 12 bases lining up with TRBD2. V gave up 0 bases and J gave up 2 bases; unmatched junction bases: 1. The CDR3 runs to 16 residues. Germline V gives CDR1 SGHTA, CDR2 FQGNSA. CDR3 sequence: CASSLATSGGQETQYF. CDR3 DNA sequence: TGTGCCAGCAGCTTAGCGACTAGCGGGGGTCAAGAGACCCAGTACTTC. The full variable domain, rest sourced from reference TRBV7-2 and TRBJ2-5, is GAGVSQSPSNKVTEKGKDVELRCDPISGHTALYWYRQSLGQGLEFLIYFQGNSAPDKSGLPSDRFSAERTGGSVSTLTIQRTQQEDSAVYLCASSLATSGGQETQYFGPGTRLLVL.

The chain's CDR3 is CSVSLSGPTQYF. The CDR3 DNA reads TGCAGCGTTAGCCTTAGCGGGCCGACCCAGTACTTC. The chain joins TRBV29-1 to TRBJ2-5; 7 nucleotides match TRBD2. Germline CDR1 reads SQVTM; CDR2 reads ANQGSEA. The CDR3 contains 12 residues. V gave up 5 bases and J gave up 7 bases; unmatched junction bases: 7.

The J gene is TRBJ1-4, the V gene TRBV11-3; tentatively, D is TRBD1 (5 bases). The CDR3 is made up of 14 amino acids. Germline values: CDR1 SGHNT, CDR2 YENEEA. The V end was cut by 5 bases, the J end by 7 bases, with 14 bases between. CDR3 DNA sequence: TGTGCCAGCAGCCAAGGGGCCCGAGGTGAAAAACTGTTTTTT. Translated: CASSQGARGEKLFF.

The gene calls are TRBV27 and TRBJ1-2; no firm D call. Germline values: CDR1 MNHEY, CDR2 SMNVEV (reference sequence). V was shortened by 4 bases and J by 4 bases, with 25 bases between the two germline ends. The CDR3 contains 18 residues. The CDR3 nucleotides are TGTGCCAGCAGTTCCCATACTCCCCCTTTGAGGGCGGGCTATGGCTACACCTTC. As protein: CASSSHTPPLRAGYGYTF.

The J gene is TRBJ1-1, the V gene TRBV28; D unclear. This CDR3 is 15 amino acids long. Germline V gene data show CDR1 as MDHEN and CDR2 as SYDVKM. The V and J ends lost 7 bases and 0 bases respectively, with 15 bases between them. CDR3: CASNLPRAVNTEAFF. The CDR3 DNA reads as TGTGCCAGCAACCTGCCTCGGGCAGTGAACACTGAAGCTTTCTTT.

The J gene is TRBJ1-6, the V gene TRBV27; possibly TRBD1 for D (5 bases). CDR1 and CDR2 from the germline V gene are MNHEY and SMNVEV (reference sequence). CDR3 size: 14 residues. Trimming removed 10 bases from V and 7 bases from J, with 17 bases in between. CDR3 nucleotides: TGTGCCACCCAAGGGACTGGGAGGAATTCACCCCTCCACTTT. It codes for CATQGTGRNSPLHF.

This chain connects TRBV11-3 to TRBJ2-5, with unresolved D. Deletions cut 2 bases from V and 0 bases from J, with 4 bases between. The germline CDR1 and CDR2 sequences are SGHNT and YENEEA. This CDR3 is built from 13 residues. CDR3 in amino acids: CASSLRNQETQYF. The CDR3 bases are TGTGCCAGCAGCTTAAGGAACCAAGAGACCCAGTACTTC. Looking up the rest from reference TRBV11-3 and TRBJ2-5 gives the full variable domain: EAGVVQSPRYKIIEKKQPVAFWCNPISGHNTLYWYLQNLGQGPELLIRYENEEAVDDSQLPKDRFSAERLKGVDSTLKIQPAELGDSAVYLCASSLRNQETQYFGPGTRLLVL.

This clone was detected only once. The rearrangement links TRBV9 to TRBJ2-2, with 11 bases fitting TRBD2. Germline CDR1 reads SGDLS; CDR2 reads YYNGEE. This CDR3 comprises 17 residues. V shed 4 bases and J 4 bases; nucleotides not matched to a gene: 9. The DNA of the CDR3 is TGTGCCAGCAGCCCCCGAGGTAGCGGGAGGGCCACCGGGGAGCTGTTTTTT. This gives the protein CASSPRGSGRATGELFF.

The V call is TRBV5-1, the J call TRBJ1-1; D uncertain. Germline V gene lookup returns CDR1 SGHRS and CDR2 YFSETQ. The V and J ends lost 0 bases and 1 base respectively, with 10 bases between them. The CDR3 loop spans 15 amino acids. The CDR3 sequence: CASSLGHNRNTEAFF. The CDR3 nucleotides are TGCGCCAGCAGCTTGGGCCACAACCGGAACACTGAAGCTTTCTTT.

This clone was observed a single time. The chain employs TRBV7-6 and TRBJ2-2; D possibly matches TRBD1 or TRBD2 (5 bases each). This CDR3 has 15 amino acids. CDR1 SGHVS and CDR2 FNYEAQ come from the germline V gene. V was shortened by 5 bases and J by 1 base, with 11 bases between the two germline ends. CDR3 sequence (DNA): TGTGCCAGCAGCCCCATTGGGGGGAACACCGGGGAGCTGTTTTTT. Amino acids: CASSPIGGNTGELFF.

CDR3 DNA: TGTGCCAGCAGTTTGGTTGCCCAGGAGGGGCTTAACTATGGCTACACCTTC. This gives the protein CASSLVAQEGLNYGYTF. V and J are TRBV28 and TRBJ1-2; weak D call: TRBD1 (5 bases). The V end lost 3 bases, the J end lost 1 base, and 18 bases lay between the germline ends. CDR1 and CDR2 from the germline V gene are MDHEN and SYDVKM. CDR3 length: 17 residues.

J is TRBJ1-4 and V is TRBV30, with D unclear. The CDR3 sequence is 13 residues long. V was trimmed by 4 bases and J by 3 bases, leaving 9 bases between them. Per germline, CDR1 GTSNPN and CDR2 SVGIG (reference sequence). Here the CDR3 reads CAWNRISNEKLFF. CDR3 DNA sequence: TGTGCCTGGAATAGGATATCTAATGAAAAACTGTTTTTT.

The chain links TRBV7-8 to TRBJ2-2; D perhaps matches TRBD2 (6 bases). From germline, CDR1 is SGHVS and CDR2 FQNEAQ. The V and J ends lost 7 bases and 4 bases respectively, with 16 bases between them. This CDR3 region has 15 residues. CDR3 bases: TGTGCCAGCACCTGGAGGGTGGTAGGCACCGGGGAGCTGTTTTTT. Residues: CASTWRVVGTGELFF.

The DNA of the CDR3 is TGCAGCGTTGAAGATCATGGGGGAACCACTGAAGCTTTCTTT. Its translation: CSVEDHGGTTEAFF. The chain links TRBV29-1 to TRBJ1-1; TRBD1 is a possible D gene (5 bases). Germline assignment: CDR1 SQVTM and CDR2 ANQGSEA. The CDR3 extends over 14 amino acids. With 0 bases removed from V and 4 bases from J, the gap between germline ends came to 12 bases.

The chain carries TRBV5-1 and TRBJ2-1, with 9 nucleotides matching TRBD2. CDR1 is SGHRS, CDR2 YFSETQ, per germline. Unmatched junction bases numbered 13, after V lost 0 bases and J lost 9 bases. The length of the CDR3 is 17 residues. The CDR3 bases are TGCGCCAGCAGCTTGGAAAGAGCGGGAGGAGGAACAGGTGAGCAGTTCTTC. Protein sequence: CASSLERAGGGTGEQFF.

The chain has TRBV7-8 and TRBJ1-5; 7 bases line up with TRBD1. Trimming at V came to 3 bases and at J to 4 bases, leaving 3 bases not matched to a gene. Per the germline V gene, CDR1 is SGHVS and CDR2 is FQNEAQ. There are 14 residues in the CDR3. CDR3: CASSLTGPNQPQHF. The CDR3, as DNA: TGTGCCAGCAGCTTGACAGGGCCTAATCAGCCCCAGCATTTT.

The chain uses TRBV27 and TRBJ1-3, with D uncertain. The germline V and J ends were trimmed by 6 bases and 3 bases, with 3 bases remaining between them. This CDR3 has 11 amino acids. In germline, CDR1 is MNHEY, CDR2 SMNVEV (reference sequence). This CDR3 is CASRLGNTIYF. The CDR3 DNA is TGTGCCAGCAGACTTGGAAACACCATATATTTT.

The chain carries TRBV6-6 and TRBJ2-1, with TRBD2 matching over 12 bases. The V and J ends lost 5 bases and 7 bases, in that order; junction bases with no gene match: 6. The CDR3 has 15 residues. CDR1 and CDR2 from the germline V gene are MNHNY and SVGAGI (reference sequence). CDR3 residues: CASSLGLAGQNEQFF. Here the CDR3 DNA reads TGTGCCAGCAGTCTCGGACTAGCGGGGCAGAATGAGCAGTTCTTC.